The 9 T cell receptor beta chains reported below all come from one sample, sequenced in a study of spatial heterogeneity in lung cancer. Time point described: sample taken at primary tumor resection. Researchers sequenced whole RNA taken from tumor, nontumor lung or frozen PBMC without sorting. MiXCR, run by TCRdb on the 5' RACE reads, gives a single entry per CDR3 protein. Among 43,000 or so distinct CDR3 sequences listed, about 6.7% were seen once. The starting material was PBMCs, obtained at surgery. The origin of the receptors is a female donor with early-stage non-small cell lung cancer.

This clonotype was counted ten times or more. The chain employs TRBV7-9 and TRBJ2-3, with TRBD2 matching 8 bases. J gave up 1 base and V 5 bases, and 2 bases lay outside the gene matches. Germline V gene lookup returns CDR1 SEHNR and CDR2 FQNEAQ (reference sequence). The CDR3 is 14 residues long. For the CDR3, the DNA is TGTGCCAGCAGCCGAGCGGGGGGCACAGATACGCAGTATTTT. As protein: CASSRAGGTDTQYF. The full variable domain, its missing parts supplied by reference TRBV7-9 and TRBJ2-3, is DTGVSQNPRHKITKRGQNVTFRCDPISEHNRLYWYRQTLGQGPEFLTYFQNEAQLEKSRLLSDRFSAERPKGSFSTLEIQRTEQGDSAMYLCASSRAGGTDTQYFGPGTRLTVL.

In its sample, this clonotype was seen a few times. This sequence joins TRBV28 and TRBJ1-6, with no clear D. The V gene's germline CDR1 is MDHEN and CDR2 SYDVKM. Trimming removed 4 bases at V and 9 bases at J, with 28 bases between. There are 19 residues in the CDR3. CDR3 sequence: CASSSLTVKDFGWGSPLHF. CDR3 in DNA: TGTGCCAGCAGTTCCCTAACGGTGAAGGATTTTGGGTGGGGTTCACCCCTCCACTTT.

This clonotype was observed at least ten times. V is TRBV9 and J is TRBJ1-6; D is unclear. CDR1 is SGDLS and CDR2 is YYNGEE in the germline V gene. The CDR3 is 14 residues long. The V end lost 2 bases, the J end lost 6 bases, and 9 bases lay between the germline ends. This chain's CDR3 is CASSVEGSNSPLHF. The DNA for the CDR3 is TGTGCCAGCAGCGTGGAGGGTAGTAATTCACCCCTCCACTTT. The entire variable domain, with the rest obtained from reference TRBV9 and TRBJ1-6, is as follows: DSGVTQTPKHLITATGQRVTLRCSPRSGDLSVYWYQQSLDQGLQFLIQYYNGEERAKGNILERFSAQQFPDLHSELNLSSLELGDSALYFCASSVEGSNSPLHFGNGTRLTVT.

In this sample, this clonotype turned up many times. The chain joins TRBV28 to TRBJ2-7; D might be TRBD2 (6 bases). Germline V gene lookup returns CDR1 MDHEN and CDR2 SYDVKM. The ends were cut back, 6 bases at V and 3 bases at J, with 12 bases in the middle. The CDR3 spans 13 residues. The CDR3 region is CASSKGGNYEQYF. The CDR3 region has the DNA TGTGCCAGCAGCAAGGGAGGAAACTACGAGCAGTACTTC.

V gene TRBV14 combines with J gene TRBJ2-1, with 10 positions matching TRBD2. Germline V gene sequence: CDR1 SGHDN, CDR2 FVKESK. Trimming removed 6 bases from V and 4 bases from J; junction bases left unmatched: 3. The CDR3 consists of 14 residues. DNA for the CDR3: TGTGCCAGCAGGACTAGCGGGTTTTACAATGAGCAGTTCTTC. This gives the protein CASRTSGFYNEQFF.

Only a few counts were recorded for this clonotype. V is TRBV20-1 and J is TRBJ2-3; weak D call: TRBD2 (5 bases). V lost 0 bases, J lost 2 bases, and 12 bases lay in between. Germline V gene data show CDR1 as DFQATT and CDR2 as SNEGSKA (reference sequence). This CDR3 has 15 residues. The CDR3 DNA reads TGCAGTGCTAGAGATAGTGGCGGGTCCACAGATACGCAGTATTTT. Translated, it gives CSARDSGGSTDTQYF.

This clonotype was observed a handful of times. The chain couples TRBV13 to TRBJ1-3, with D unresolved. V lost 5 bases and J lost 0, with 17 bases in between. Per germline, CDR1 PRHDT and CDR2 FYEKMQ (reference sequence). The CDR3 runs to 17 residues. CDR3 coding DNA: TGTGCCAGCAGCATGACGCAGGTTTCCGACTCTGGAAACACCATATATTTT. Its protein product is CASSMTQVSDSGNTIYF.

J is TRBJ1-5 and V is TRBV12-3 or TRBV12-4; D is undetermined. This CDR3 region has 13 residues. The CDR3 coding sequence is TGTGACGGCAGTTTTACAGCTAATCAGCCCCAGCATTTT. It translates to CDGSFTANQPQHF.

This clonotype has at least ten counts. An end of the junction differs from the germline gene, which may be a read error. The chain employs TRBV7-7 and TRBJ2-2; unclear D gene. This CDR3 has 14 residues. Germline CDR1 reads SSHAT; CDR2 reads FNYEAQ (reference sequence). The CDR3 bases are TGTGCTAGCAGCTCAGACGCGAACACCGGGGAGCTGTTTTTT. Its translation: CASSSDANTGELFF.